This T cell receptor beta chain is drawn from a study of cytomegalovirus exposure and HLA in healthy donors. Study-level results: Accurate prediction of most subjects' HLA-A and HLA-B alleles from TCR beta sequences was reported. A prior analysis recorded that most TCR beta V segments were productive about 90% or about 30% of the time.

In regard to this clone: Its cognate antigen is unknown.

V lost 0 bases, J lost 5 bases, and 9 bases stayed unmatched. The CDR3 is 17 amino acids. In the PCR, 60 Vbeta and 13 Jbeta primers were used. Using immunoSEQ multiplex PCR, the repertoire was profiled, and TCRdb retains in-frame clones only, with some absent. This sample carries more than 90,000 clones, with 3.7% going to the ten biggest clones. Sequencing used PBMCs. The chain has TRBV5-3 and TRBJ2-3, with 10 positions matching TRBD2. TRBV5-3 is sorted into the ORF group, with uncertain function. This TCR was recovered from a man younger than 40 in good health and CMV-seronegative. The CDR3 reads CARSLGRLAGVVDTQYF. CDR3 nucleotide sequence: TGTGCCAGAAGCTTGGGACGCCTAGCGGGGGTGGTAGATACGCAGTATTTT.